This T cell receptor beta chain was profiled in a study of response to subunit inactivated influenza vaccine. Study results and caveats: It was the authors' suggestion that each seasonal influenza vaccination recruits few new T cells.

V lost 5 bases and J 8 bases, leaving 11 bases between the germline ends. Per the germline V gene, CDR1 is MDHEN and CDR2 is SYDVKM. CDR3 length: 12 residues. On this clonotype itself: Its antigen is unidentified.

MiXCR, applied by TCRdb to the RT-PCR reads, yields one record per CDR3 protein. This table has a few hundred thousand distinct CDR3 sequences, about 14% appearing once. Sequencing was performed on PBMCs from blood, taken 11 to 12 days after vaccination. The sequence derives from a man in his fifties who received an inactivated influenza vaccine. The rearrangement joins TRBV28 to TRBJ2-3; unclear D gene. The DNA for the CDR3 is TGTGCCAGCAGTAGGGATCTGGCTACGCAGTATTTT. It translates to CASSRDLATQYF. Full variable domain (rest looked up from reference TRBV28 and TRBJ2-3): DVKVTQSSRYLVKRTGEKVFLECVQDMDHENMFWYRQDPGLGLRLIYFSYDVKMKEKGDIPEGYSVSREKKERFSLILESASTNQTSMYLCASSRDLATQYFGPGTRLTVL.